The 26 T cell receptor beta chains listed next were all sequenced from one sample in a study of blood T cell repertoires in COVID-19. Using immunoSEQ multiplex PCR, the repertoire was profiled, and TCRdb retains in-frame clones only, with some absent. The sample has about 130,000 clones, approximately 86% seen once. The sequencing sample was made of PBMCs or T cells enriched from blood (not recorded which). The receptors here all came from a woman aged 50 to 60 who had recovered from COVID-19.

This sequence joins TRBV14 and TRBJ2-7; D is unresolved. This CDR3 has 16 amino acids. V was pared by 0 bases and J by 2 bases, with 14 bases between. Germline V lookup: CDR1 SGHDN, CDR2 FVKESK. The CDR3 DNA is TGTGCCAGCAGCCAAGAAGTCGGGTTGGCCCCCTACGAGCAGTACTTC. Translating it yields CASSQEVGLAPYEQYF.

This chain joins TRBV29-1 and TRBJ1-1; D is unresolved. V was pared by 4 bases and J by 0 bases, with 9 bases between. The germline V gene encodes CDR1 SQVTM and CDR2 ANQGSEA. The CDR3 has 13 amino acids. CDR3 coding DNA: TGCAGCGTTGTGGAGGGATTGAACACTGAAGCTTTCTTT. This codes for CSVVEGLNTEAFF.

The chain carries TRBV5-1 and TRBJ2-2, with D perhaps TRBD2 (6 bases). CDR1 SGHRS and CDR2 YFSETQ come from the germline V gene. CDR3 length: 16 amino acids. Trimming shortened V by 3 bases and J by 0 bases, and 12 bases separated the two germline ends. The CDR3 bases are TGCGCCAGCAGCTCGGGGGAAGGGGCGAACACCGGGGAGCTGTTTTTT. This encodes CASSSGEGANTGELFF.

For the CDR3, the DNA is TGCGCCAGCAGCCGGGACAGGGGTTCTGGAAACACCATATATTTT. Residues: CASSRDRGSGNTIYF. The V and J genes are TRBV5-1 and TRBJ1-3; 10 bases map to TRBD1. The CDR3 consists of 15 residues. Germline CDR1 reads SGHRS; CDR2 reads YFSETQ. Losses at the gene ends were 4 bases for V and 1 base for J; bases not matched to a gene: 2.

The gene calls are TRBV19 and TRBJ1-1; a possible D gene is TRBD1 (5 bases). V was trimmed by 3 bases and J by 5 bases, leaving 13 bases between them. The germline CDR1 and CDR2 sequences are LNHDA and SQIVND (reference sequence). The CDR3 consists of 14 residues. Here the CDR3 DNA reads TGTGCCAGTAGTATGGAGGGCAGGGCGACTGAAGCTTTCTTT. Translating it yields CASSMEGRATEAFF.

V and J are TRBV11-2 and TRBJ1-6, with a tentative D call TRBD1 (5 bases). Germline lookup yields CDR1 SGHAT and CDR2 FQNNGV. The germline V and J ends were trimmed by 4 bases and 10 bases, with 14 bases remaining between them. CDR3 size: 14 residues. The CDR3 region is CASSSNTGVSPLHF. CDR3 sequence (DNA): TGTGCCAGCAGCTCGAACACAGGAGTCTCACCCCTCCACTTT.

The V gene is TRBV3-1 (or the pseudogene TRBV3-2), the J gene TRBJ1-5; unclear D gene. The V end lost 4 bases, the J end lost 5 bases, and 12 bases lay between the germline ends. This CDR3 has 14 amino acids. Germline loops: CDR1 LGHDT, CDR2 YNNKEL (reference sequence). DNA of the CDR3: TGTGCCAGCAGCCTGGAGGATCATCATCAGCCCCAGCATTTT. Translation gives CASSLEDHHQPQHF.

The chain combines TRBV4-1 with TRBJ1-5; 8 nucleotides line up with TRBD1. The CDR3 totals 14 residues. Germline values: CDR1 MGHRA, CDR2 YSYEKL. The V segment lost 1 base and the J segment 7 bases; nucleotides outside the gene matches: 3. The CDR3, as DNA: TGCGCCAGCAGCCAAGGACAGGGGAAACAGCCCCAGCATTTT. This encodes CASSQGQGKQPQHF.

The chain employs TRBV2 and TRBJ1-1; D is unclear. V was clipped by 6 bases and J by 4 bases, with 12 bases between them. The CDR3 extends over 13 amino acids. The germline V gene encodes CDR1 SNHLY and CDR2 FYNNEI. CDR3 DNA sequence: TGTGCCAGCAGCAAGGACTGGACCACTGAAGCTTTCTTT. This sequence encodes CASSKDWTTEAFF.

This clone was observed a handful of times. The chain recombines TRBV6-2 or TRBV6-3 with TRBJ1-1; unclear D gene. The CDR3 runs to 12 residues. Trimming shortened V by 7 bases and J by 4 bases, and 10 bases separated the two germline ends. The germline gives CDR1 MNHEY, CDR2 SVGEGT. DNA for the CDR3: TGTGCCAGCAACCCTGGGAGCACTGAAGCTTTCTTT. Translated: CASNPGSTEAFF.

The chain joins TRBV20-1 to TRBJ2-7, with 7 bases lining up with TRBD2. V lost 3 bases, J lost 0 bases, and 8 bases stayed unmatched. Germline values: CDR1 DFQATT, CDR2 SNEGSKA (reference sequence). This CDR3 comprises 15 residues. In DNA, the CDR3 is TGCAGTGCTAGTAACCTAGCGGTAAGCTCCTACGAGCAGTACTTC. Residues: CSASNLAVSSYEQYF.

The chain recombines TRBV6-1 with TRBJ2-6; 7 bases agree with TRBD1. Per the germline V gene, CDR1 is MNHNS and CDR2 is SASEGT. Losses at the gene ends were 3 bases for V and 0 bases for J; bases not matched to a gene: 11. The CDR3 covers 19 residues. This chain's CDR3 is CASSDPDRQRDSGANVLTF. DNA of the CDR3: TGTGCCAGCAGTGATCCGGACAGGCAACGTGACTCTGGGGCCAACGTCCTGACTTTC.

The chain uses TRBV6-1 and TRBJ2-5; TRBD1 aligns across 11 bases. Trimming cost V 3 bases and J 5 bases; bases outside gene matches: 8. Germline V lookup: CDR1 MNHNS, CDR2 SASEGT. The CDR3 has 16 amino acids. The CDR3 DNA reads TGTGCCAGCAGTGAGAGGACAGGGGGCTTTATTGAGACCCAGTACTTC. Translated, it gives CASSERTGGFIETQYF.

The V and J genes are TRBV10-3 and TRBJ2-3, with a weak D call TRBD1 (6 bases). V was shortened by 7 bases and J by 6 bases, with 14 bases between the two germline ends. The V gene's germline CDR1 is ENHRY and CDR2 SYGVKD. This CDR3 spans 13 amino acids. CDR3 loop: CAINTRDTDTQYF. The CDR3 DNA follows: TGTGCCATCAACACCCGGGACACCGATACGCAGTATTTT.

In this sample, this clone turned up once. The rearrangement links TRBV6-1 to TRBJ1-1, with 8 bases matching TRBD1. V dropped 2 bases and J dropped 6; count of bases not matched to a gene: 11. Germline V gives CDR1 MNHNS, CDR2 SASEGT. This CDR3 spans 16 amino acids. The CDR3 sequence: CASSEFQGALGAEAFF. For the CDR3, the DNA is TGTGCCAGCAGTGAATTCCAGGGGGCACTAGGCGCTGAAGCTTTCTTT.

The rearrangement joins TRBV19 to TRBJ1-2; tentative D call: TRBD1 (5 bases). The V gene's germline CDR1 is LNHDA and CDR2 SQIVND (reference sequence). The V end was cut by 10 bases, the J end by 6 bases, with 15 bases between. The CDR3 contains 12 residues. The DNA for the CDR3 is TGTGCCATTAGCTGGAAGGGGAATGGCTACACCTTC. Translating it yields CAISWKGNGYTF.

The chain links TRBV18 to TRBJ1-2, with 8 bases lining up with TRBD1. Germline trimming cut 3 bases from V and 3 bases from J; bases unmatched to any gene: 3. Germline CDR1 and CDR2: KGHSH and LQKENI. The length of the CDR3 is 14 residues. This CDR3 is CASSPPTGDYGYTF. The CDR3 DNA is TGTGCCAGCTCACCTCCGACAGGGGACTATGGCTACACCTTC.

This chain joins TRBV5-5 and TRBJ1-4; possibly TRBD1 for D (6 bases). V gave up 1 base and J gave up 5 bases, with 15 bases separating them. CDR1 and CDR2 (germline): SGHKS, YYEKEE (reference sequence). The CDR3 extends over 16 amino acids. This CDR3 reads CASSLSLDRTNEKLFF. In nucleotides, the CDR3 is TGTGCCAGCAGCTTGTCTTTAGACAGGACCAATGAAAAACTGTTTTTT.

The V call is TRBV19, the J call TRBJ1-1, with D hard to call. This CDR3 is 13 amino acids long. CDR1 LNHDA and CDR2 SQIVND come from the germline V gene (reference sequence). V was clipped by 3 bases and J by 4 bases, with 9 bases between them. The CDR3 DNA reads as TGTGCCAGTAGTATTCCCGGGAGCACTGAAGCTTTCTTT. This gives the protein CASSIPGSTEAFF.

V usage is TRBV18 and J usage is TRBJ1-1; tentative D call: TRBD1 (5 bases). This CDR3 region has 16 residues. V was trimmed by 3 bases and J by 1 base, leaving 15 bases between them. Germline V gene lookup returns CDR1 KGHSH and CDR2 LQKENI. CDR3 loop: CASSPVGLQTNTEAFF. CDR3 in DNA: TGTGCCAGCTCACCCGTGGGACTACAGACGAACACTGAAGCTTTCTTT. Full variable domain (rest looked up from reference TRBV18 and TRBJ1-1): NAGVMQNPRHLVRRRGQEARLRCSPMKGHSHVYWYRQLPEEGLKFMVYLQKENIIDESGMPKERFSAEFPKEGPSILRIQQVVRGDSAAYFCASSPVGLQTNTEAFFGQGTRLTVV.

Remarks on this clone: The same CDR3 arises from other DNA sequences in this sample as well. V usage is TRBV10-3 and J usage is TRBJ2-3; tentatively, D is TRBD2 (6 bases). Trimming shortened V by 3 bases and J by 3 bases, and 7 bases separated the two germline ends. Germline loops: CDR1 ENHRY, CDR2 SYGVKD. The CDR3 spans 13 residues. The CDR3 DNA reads TGTGCCATCAGTGATGGAGGGACAGATACGCAGTATTTT. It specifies CAISDGGTDTQYF.

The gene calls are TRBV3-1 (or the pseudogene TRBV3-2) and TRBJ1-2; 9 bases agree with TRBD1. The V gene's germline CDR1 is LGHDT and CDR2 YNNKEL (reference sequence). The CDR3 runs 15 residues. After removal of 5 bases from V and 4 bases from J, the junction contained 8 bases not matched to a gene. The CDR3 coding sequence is TGTGCCAGCAGCTCCCCCGGGACAGGGAGCTATGGCTACACCTTC. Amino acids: CASSSPGTGSYGYTF.

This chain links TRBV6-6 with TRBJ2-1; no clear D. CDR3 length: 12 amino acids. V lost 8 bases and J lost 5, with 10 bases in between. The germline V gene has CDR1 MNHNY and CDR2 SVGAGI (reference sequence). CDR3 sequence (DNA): TGTGCCAGCGCTCGAGGCGACAATGAGCAGTTCTTC. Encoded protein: CASARGDNEQFF.

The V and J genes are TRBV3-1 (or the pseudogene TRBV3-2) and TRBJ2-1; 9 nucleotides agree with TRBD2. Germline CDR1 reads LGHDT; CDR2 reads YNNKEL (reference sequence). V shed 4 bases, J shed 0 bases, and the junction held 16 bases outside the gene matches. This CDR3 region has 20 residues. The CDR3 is CASSRSGLAGPPSSYNEQFF. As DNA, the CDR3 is TGTGCCAGCAGCCGCTCAGGGCTAGCGGGGCCCCCGAGCTCCTACAATGAGCAGTTCTTC.

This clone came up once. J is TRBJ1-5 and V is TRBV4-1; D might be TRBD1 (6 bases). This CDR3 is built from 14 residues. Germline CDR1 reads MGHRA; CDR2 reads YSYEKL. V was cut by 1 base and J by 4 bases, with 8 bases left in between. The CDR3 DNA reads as TGCGCCAGCAGCCAAGCACAGGGTAATCAGCCCCAGCATTTT. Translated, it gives CASSQAQGNQPQHF.

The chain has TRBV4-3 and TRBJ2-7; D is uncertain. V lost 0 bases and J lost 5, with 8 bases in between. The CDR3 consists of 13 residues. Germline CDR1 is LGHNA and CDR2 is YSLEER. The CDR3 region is CASSQDGADEQYF. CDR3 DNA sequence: TGCGCCAGCAGCCAAGACGGAGCCGACGAGCAGTACTTC.